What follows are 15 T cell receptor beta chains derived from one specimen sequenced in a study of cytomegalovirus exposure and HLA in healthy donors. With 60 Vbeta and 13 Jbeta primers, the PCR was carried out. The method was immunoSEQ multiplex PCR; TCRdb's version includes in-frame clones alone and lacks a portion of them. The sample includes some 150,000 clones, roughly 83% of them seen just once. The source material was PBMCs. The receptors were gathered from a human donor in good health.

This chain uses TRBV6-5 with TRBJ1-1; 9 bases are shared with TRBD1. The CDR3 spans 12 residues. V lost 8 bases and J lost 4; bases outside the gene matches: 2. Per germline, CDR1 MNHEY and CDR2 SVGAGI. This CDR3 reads CASGQGTTEAFF. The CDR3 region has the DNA TGTGCCAGCGGACAGGGGACCACTGAAGCTTTCTTT.

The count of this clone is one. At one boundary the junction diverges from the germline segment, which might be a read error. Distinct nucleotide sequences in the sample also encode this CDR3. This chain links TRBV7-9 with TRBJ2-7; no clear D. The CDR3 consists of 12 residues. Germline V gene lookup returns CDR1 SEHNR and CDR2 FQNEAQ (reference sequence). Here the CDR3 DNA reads TGTTCCAGCAGTCCCGGTGGCTACGAGCAGTACTTC. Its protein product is CSSSPGGYEQYF. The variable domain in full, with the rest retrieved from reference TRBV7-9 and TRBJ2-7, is DTGVSQNPRHKITKRGQNVTFRCDPISEHNRLYWYRQTLGQGPEFLTYFQNEAQLEKSRLLSDRFSAERPKGSFSTLEIQRTEQGDSAMYLCSSSPGGYEQYFGPGTRLTVT.

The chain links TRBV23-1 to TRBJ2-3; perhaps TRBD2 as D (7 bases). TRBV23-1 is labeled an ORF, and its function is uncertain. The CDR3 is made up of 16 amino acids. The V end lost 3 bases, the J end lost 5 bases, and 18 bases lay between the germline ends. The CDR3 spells CASSQNGGQLVDTQYF. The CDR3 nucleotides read TGCGCCAGCAGTCAGAACGGGGGGCAGTTGGTAGATACGCAGTATTTT.

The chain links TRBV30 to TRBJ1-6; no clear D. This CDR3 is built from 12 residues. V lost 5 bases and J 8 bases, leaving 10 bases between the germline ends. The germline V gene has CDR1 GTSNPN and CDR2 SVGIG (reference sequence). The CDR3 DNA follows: TGTGCCTGGGTGTCGGCGGATTCACCCCTCCACTTT. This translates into CAWVSADSPLHF. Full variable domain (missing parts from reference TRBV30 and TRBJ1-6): SQTIHQWPATLVQPVGSPLSLECTVEGTSNPNLYWYRQAAGRGLQLLFYSVGIGQISSEVPQNLSASRPQDRQFILSSKKLLLSDSGFYLCAWVSADSPLHFGNGTRLTVT.

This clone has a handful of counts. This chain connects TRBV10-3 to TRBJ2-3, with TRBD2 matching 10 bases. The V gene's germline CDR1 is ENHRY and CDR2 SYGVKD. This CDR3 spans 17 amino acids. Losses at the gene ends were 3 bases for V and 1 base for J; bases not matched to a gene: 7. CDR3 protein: CAISDQRGGFGTDTQYF. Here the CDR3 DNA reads TGTGCCATCAGTGACCAGCGGGGGGGCTTTGGCACAGATACGCAGTATTTT.

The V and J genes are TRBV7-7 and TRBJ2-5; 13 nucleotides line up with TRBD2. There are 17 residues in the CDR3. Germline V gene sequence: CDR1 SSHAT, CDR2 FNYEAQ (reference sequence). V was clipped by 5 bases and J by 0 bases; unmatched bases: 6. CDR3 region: CASSLGTSGTYQETQYF. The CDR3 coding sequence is TGTGCCAGCAGCCTCGGGACTAGCGGGACTTACCAAGAGACCCAGTACTTC.

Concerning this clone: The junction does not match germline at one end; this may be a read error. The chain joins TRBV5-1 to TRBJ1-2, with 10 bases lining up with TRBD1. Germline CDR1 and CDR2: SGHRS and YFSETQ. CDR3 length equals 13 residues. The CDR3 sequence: CASSLGGQGGYPF. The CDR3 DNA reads TGCGCCAGCAGCTTGGGAGGACAGGGGGGCTACCCCTTC.

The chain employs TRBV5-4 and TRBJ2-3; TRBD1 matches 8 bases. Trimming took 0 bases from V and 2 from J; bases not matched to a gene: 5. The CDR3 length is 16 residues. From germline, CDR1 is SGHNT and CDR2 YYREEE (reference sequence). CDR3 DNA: TGTGCCAGCAGCTTGGTCCGGACAGGGTACACAGATACGCAGTATTTT. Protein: CASSLVRTGYTDTQYF. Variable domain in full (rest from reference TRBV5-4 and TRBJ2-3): ETGVTQSPTHLIKTRGQQVTLRCSSQSGHNTVSWYQQALGQGPQFIFQYYREEENGRGNFPPRFSGLQFPNYSSELNVNALELDDSALYLCASSLVRTGYTDTQYFGPGTRLTVL.

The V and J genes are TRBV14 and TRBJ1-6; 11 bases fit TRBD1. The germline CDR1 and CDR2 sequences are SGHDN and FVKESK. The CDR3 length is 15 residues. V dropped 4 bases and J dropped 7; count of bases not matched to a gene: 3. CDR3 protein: CASSLGQGANSPLHF. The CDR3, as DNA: TGTGCCAGCAGCCTTGGACAGGGGGCGAATTCACCCCTCCACTTT. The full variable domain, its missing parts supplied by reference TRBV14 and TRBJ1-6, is EAGVTQFPSHSVIEKGQTVTLRCDPISGHDNLYWYRRVMGKEIKFLLHFVKESKQDESGMPNNRFLAERTGGTYSTLKVQPAELEDSGVYFCASSLGQGANSPLHFGNGTRLTVT.

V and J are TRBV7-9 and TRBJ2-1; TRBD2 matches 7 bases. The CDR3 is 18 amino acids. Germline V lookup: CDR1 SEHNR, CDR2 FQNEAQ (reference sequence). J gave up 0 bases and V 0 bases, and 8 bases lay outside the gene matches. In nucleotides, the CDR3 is TGTGCCAGCAGCTTAGCAGGCGTGGGCGGGAGCTCCTACAATGAGCAGTTCTTC. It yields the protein CASSLAGVGGSSYNEQFF. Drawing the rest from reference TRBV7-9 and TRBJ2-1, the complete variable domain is DTGVSQNPRHKITKRGQNVTFRCDPISEHNRLYWYRQTLGQGPEFLTYFQNEAQLEKSRLLSDRFSAERPKGSFSTLEIQRTEQGDSAMYLCASSLAGVGGSSYNEQFFGPGTRLTVL.

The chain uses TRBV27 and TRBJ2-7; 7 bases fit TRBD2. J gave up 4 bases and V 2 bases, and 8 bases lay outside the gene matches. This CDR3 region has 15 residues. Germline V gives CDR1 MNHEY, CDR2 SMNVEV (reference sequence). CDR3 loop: CASSLDGGEEYEQYF. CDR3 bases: TGTGCCAGCAGTTTAGATGGGGGGGAGGAGTACGAGCAGTACTTC.

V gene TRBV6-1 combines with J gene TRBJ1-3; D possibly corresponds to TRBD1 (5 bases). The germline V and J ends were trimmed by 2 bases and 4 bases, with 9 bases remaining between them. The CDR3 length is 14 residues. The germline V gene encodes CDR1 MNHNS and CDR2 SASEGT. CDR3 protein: CASSERGPGNTIYF. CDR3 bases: TGTGCCAGCAGTGAAAGGGGTCCGGGAAACACCATATATTTT.

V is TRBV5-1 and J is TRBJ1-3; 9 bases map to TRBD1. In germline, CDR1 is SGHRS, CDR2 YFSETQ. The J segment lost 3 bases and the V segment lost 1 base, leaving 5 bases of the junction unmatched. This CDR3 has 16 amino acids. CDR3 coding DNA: TGCGCCAGCAGCTTGTCCGGGACAGGGAATGGAAACACCATATATTTT. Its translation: CASSLSGTGNGNTIYF.

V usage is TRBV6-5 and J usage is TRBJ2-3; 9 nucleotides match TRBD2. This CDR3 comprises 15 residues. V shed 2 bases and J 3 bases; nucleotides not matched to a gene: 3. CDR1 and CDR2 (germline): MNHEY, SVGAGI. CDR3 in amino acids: CASSYGGGVTDTQYF. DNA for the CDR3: TGTGCCAGCAGTTACGGCGGGGGGGTAACAGATACGCAGTATTTT.

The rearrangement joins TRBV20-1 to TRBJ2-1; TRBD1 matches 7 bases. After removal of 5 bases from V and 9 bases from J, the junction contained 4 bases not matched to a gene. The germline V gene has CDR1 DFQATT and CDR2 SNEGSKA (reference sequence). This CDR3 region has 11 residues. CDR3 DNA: TGCAGTGCTGGGGACAGCACTGAGCAGTTCTTC. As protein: CSAGDSTEQFF.